The 5 T cell receptor beta chains below come from one sample, sequenced in a study of blood T cell repertoires in COVID-19. Assay: immunoSEQ multiplex PCR; the TCRdb copy retains only in-frame clones and omits some. The sample lists 200,000 to 300,000 clones, approximately 89% occurring once. The sequenced sample was PBMCs or T cells enriched from blood (not recorded which). These receptor sequences come from a middle-aged woman with acute COVID-19.

V gene TRBV11-3 combines with J gene TRBJ1-1; maybe TRBD1 (5 bases). CDR3 length equals 15 residues. Germline loops: CDR1 SGHNT, CDR2 YENEEA. V was trimmed by 5 bases and J by 3 bases, leaving 16 bases between them. This chain's CDR3 is CASSLREAAHTEAFF. CDR3 DNA sequence: TGTGCCAGCAGCCTCAGGGAGGCCGCACACACTGAAGCTTTCTTT. Full variable domain (outside the CDR3, taken from reference TRBV11-3 and TRBJ1-1): EAGVVQSPRYKIIEKKQPVAFWCNPISGHNTLYWYLQNLGQGPELLIRYENEEAVDDSQLPKDRFSAERLKGVDSTLKIQPAELGDSAVYLCASSLREAAHTEAFFGQGTRLTVV.

The chain links TRBV30 to TRBJ1-3; D perhaps matches TRBD1 (5 bases). Germline CDR1 and CDR2: GTSNPN and SVGIG (reference sequence). This CDR3 contains 14 residues. The V and J ends lost 7 bases and 4 bases respectively, with 17 bases between them. This chain's CDR3 is CASQVGGIGNTIYF. The CDR3 bases are TGTGCCTCCCAAGTCGGGGGAATAGGAAACACCATATATTTT.

The V gene is TRBV9, the J gene TRBJ2-5, with D perhaps matching TRBD2 (7 bases). The CDR3 has 16 amino acids. V was clipped by 4 bases and J by 5 bases, with 21 bases between them. The germline V gene has CDR1 SGDLS and CDR2 YYNGEE. The DNA of the CDR3 is TGTGCCAGCAGCAAAACACCCGGGGGGCGCGAGGAGACCCAGTACTTC. Protein product: CASSKTPGGREETQYF. Complete variable domain (other parts from reference TRBV9 and TRBJ2-5): DSGVTQTPKHLITATGQRVTLRCSPRSGDLSVYWYQQSLDQGLQFLIQYYNGEERAKGNILERFSAQQFPDLHSELNLSSLELGDSALYFCASSKTPGGREETQYFGPGTRLLVL.

V is TRBV10-2 and J is TRBJ2-1; TRBD2 agrees at 8 bases. The CDR3 has 15 residues. With 2 bases clipped from V and 2 bases from J, the junction kept 2 bases outside the gene matches. Germline V gene data show CDR1 as WSHSY and CDR2 as SAAADI. The CDR3 reads CASSEIAGPYNEQFF. The CDR3, as DNA: TGCGCCAGCAGTGAGATAGCGGGGCCCTACAATGAGCAGTTCTTC.

This clone was detected only once. This rearrangement joins TRBV21-1 to TRBJ2-2; the table assigns TRBD2, which was not confirmed against the DNA. TRBV21-1 is flagged as a pseudogene. The CDR3 has 14 amino acids. The CDR3 nucleotides read TGTGCCAGCAGCCCGAGTGGAGGGCCCGGGGAGCTGTTTTTT. It specifies CASSPSGGPGELFF.